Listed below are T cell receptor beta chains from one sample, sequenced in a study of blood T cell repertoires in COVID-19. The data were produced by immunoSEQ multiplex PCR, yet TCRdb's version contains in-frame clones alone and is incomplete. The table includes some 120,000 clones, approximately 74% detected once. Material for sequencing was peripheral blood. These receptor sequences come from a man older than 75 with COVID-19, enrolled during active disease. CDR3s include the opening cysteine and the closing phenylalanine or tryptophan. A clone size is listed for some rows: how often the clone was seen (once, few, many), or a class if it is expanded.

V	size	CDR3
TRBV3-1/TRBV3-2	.	CASSQELGTGDADTQYF
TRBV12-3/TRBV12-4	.	CASSPDSPYEQYF
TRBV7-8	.	CASSPQGETQYF
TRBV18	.	CASSPLGAGALSRNEQYF
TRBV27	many	CASSLTGPADEQFF
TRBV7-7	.	CASSPLLGVAGEGIGMYF
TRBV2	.	CASSEVYRDSPYGYTF
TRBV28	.	CASSSLVGGMVSETQYF
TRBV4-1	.	CASSQNPGATGNTIYF
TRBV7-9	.	CASSLPRTSGADTQYF
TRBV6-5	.	CASSSPGGSGEQYF
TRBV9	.	CASSVFSSGGELFF
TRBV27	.	CASRPNRSGKNIQYF
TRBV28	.	CASSLGLAGAETQYF
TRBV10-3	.	CATQGTDTEAFF
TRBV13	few	CASSQQVSVTEAFF
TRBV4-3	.	CASSQDPGAHGEKLFF
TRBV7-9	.	CASSKTSNSDTQYF
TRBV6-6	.	CASRTGARLGNEQYF
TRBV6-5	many	CASRERLQETQYF
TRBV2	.	CASLEGGPRYNEQFF
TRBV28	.	CASSLGTSSYPEQFF
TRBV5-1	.	CASSLNRDTQYF
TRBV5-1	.	CASRTQRVGGETQYF
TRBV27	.	CASSFDRVREQYF
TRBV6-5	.	CATKTGDLTNEKLFF
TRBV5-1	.	CASSLMGGTGTHEQYF
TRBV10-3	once	CAISPTGTSGIADTQYF
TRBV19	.	CASRPDSFSSGNTIYF
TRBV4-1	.	CASSQDFLRRGAYYNEQFF
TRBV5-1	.	CASSLDSGNTEAFF
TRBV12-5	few	CASGPRSGRGNEQFF
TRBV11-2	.	CASSSIGLAGSTDTQYF
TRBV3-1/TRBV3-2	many	CASSQDPAAGGETQYF
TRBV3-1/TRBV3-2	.	CASSLGTGGREQYF
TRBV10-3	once	CAISEFVVRSSGANVLTF
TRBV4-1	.	CASSHADREENTIYF
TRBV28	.	CASRLGTANTEAFF
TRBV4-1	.	CASSQGYGGAQETQYF
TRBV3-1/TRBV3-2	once	CASSHPPQDYGYTF
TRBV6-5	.	CASSIRDSNSYEQYF
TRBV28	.	CASRLYGGSSYNSPLHF
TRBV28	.	CASSFWGQGADEQYF
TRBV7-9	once	CASSLSRADTQYF
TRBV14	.	CASSQPGAPVETQYF
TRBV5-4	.	CASSPKGVGRGEQFF
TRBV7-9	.	CASRGYREGETEAFF
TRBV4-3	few	CASSQDPGGVELFF
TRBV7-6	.	CASSLAPGTGTGANVLTF
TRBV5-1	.	CASSPQTGPTYEQYF
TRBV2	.	CAAGTSGYEQYF